This is a list of T cell receptor beta chains from one sample in a study of blood T cell repertoires in COVID-19. Clones were sequenced by immunoSEQ multiplex PCR, and TCRdb holds only the in-frame ones, with some missing. The sample consists of about 61,000 clones, almost 90% of them appearing once. Material: peripheral blood. The source of these receptors is a woman in her forties or fifties with active or convalescent COVID-19. CDR3s include the opening cysteine and the closing phenylalanine or tryptophan.

CDR3: CASSPGQGVRTGELFF
J: TRBJ2-2
V: TRBV11-2

CDR3: CASSGGADQPQHF
J: TRBJ1-5
V: TRBV10-1

CDR3: CASRREGQGYEQYF
J: TRBJ2-7
V: TRBV6-5

CDR3: CASSDIETQYF
J: TRBJ2-5
V: TRBV2

CDR3: CASSLRTGGNTEAFF
J: TRBJ1-1
V: TRBV5-4

CDR3: CASSQDWGLAGYNEQFF
J: TRBJ2-1
V: TRBV4-1

CDR3: CASSQYSGSGTDTQYF
J: TRBJ2-3
V: TRBV3-1/TRBV3-2

CDR3: CASSFPGLAGVTGELFF
J: TRBJ2-2
V: TRBV7-9

CDR3: CASSLSPGYEQYF
J: TRBJ2-7
V: TRBV28

CDR3: CASSLVPGQEYSPLHF
J: TRBJ1-6
V: TRBV27

CDR3: CATSDQEGGRDTQYF
J: TRBJ2-3
V: TRBV24-1

CDR3: CASSPDRRTSGRAVYEQYF
J: TRBJ2-7
V: TRBV7-9

CDR3: CASSPPVGAGTEAFF
J: TRBJ1-1
V: TRBV18

CDR3: CASSRDVRDRVGEQFF
J: TRBJ2-1
V: TRBV4-1

CDR3: CATSVSEKLFF
J: TRBJ1-4
V: TRBV15

CDR3: CASSPGTSGANTGELFF
J: TRBJ2-2
V: TRBV2

CDR3: CASSNGDSGNTIYF
J: TRBJ1-3
V: TRBV4-1

CDR3: CASSLSILASSYNEQFF
J: TRBJ2-1
V: TRBV7-2

CDR3: CAWRRATNEKLFF
J: TRBJ1-4
V: TRBV30

CDR3: CASSPRLAGGLGTGELFF
J: TRBJ2-2
V: TRBV4-2

CDR3: CASSVDRQNEKLFF
J: TRBJ1-4
V: TRBV5-4

CDR3: CASSPIRIADGELFF
J: TRBJ2-2
V: TRBV7-6

CDR3: CASSPLPQGGYDNEQFF
J: TRBJ2-1
V: TRBV10-1

CDR3: CASSLDGRGNSPLHF
J: TRBJ1-6
V: TRBV7-9

CDR3: CASSLPAGRPPGSTDTQYF
J: TRBJ2-3
V: TRBV4-1

CDR3: CASSPWGQGNTEAFF
J: TRBJ1-1
V: TRBV5-1

CDR3: CASSQTSTNEQFF
J: TRBJ2-1
V: TRBV12-3/TRBV12-4

CDR3: CASSLGANNEQFF
J: TRBJ2-1
V: TRBV12-3/TRBV12-4

CDR3: CASSHYRTSGSYEQYF
J: TRBJ2-7
V: TRBV7-8

CDR3: CASLPGQGYGNTEAFF
J: TRBJ1-1
V: TRBV19

CDR3: CSVFPDRGDYGYTF
J: TRBJ1-2
V: TRBV29-1

CDR3: CASSSGQGPQTEAFF
J: TRBJ1-1
V: TRBV7-9

CDR3: CAISPGTSGKRETQYF
J: TRBJ2-5
V: TRBV10-3

CDR3: CASRGLAEYNEQFF
J: TRBJ2-1
V: TRBV19

CDR3: CATNREPLTEAFF
J: TRBJ1-1
V: TRBV19

CDR3: CASSHLADLTDTQYF
J: TRBJ2-3
V: TRBV6-2/TRBV6-3

CDR3: CASSPQVGRETQYF
J: TRBJ2-5
V: TRBV9

CDR3: CASANRGDPNYGYTF
J: TRBJ1-2
V: TRBV6-1

CDR3: CASSLPAGPQETQYF
J: TRBJ2-5
V: TRBV5-6